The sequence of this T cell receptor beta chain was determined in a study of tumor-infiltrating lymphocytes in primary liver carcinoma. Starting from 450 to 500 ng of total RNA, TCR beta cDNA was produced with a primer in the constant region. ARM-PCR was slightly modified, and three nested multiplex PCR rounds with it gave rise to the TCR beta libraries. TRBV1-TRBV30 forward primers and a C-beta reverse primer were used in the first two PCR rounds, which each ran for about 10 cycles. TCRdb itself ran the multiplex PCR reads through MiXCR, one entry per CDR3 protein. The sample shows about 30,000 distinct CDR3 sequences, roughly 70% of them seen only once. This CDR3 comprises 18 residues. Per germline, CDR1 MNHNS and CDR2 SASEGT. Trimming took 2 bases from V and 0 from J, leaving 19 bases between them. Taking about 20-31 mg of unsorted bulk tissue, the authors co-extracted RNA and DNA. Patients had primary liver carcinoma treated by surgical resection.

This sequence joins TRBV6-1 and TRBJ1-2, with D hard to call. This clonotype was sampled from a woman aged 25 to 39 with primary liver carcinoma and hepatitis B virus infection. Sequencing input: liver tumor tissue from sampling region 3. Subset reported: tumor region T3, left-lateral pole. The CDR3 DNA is TGTGCCAGCAGTGAACGGTTCCTAGACCCTAGATCTAACTATGGCTACACCTTC. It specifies CASSERFLDPRSNYGYTF.